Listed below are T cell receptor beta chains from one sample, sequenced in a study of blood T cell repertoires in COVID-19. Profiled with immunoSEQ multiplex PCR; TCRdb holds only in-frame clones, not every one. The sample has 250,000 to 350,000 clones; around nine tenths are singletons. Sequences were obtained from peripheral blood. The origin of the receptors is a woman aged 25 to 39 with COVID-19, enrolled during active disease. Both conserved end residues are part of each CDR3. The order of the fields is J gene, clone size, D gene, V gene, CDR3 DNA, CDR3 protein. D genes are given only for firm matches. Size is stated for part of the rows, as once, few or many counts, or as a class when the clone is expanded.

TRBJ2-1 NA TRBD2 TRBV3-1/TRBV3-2 TGTGCCAGCAGCCAAGGAAGTCTAGCGGGCCTCTACAATGAGCAGTTCTTC CASSQGSLAGLYNEQFF
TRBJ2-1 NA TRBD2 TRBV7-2 TGTGCCAGCAGCGCCGGGACTAGCGAGTACAATGAGCAGTTCTTC CASSAGTSEYNEQFF
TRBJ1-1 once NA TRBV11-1 TGTGCCAGCAGCTTAGATGGAGGCGGTGAAGCTTTCTTT CASSLDGGGEAFF
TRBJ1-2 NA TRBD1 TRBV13 TGTGCCAGCAGCCCTAGACAGGGACTCTATGGCTACACCTTC CASSPRQGLYGYTF
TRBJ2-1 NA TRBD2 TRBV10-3 TGTGCCATCAGTGAGTCGAAGGGTAGCGGGCCGATCAATGAGCAGTTCTTC CAISESKGSGPINEQFF
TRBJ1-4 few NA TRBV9 TGTGCCAGCAGCGTAGACGGTGTCGGGGCCGGGGGAGAAAAACTGTTTTTT CASSVDGVGAGGEKLFF
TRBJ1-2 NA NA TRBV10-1 TGCGCCAGCAGTGAGTCGGGAGGATTTGGCTACACCTTC CASSESGGFGYTF
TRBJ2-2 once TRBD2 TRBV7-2 TGTGCCAGCGGGCGGGAGACTGGCACCGGGGAGCTGTTTTTT CASGRETGTGELFF
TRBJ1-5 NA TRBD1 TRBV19 TGTGCCAGTAGCCGAGGGGGCGCAGGACAGCCCCAGCATTTT CASSRGGAGQPQHF
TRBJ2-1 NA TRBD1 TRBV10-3 TGTGCCACAGGAGAGACAGGGGGCAGGGAGCAGTTCTTC CATGETGGREQFF
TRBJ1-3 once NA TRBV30 TGTGCCTGGAGACAGGGAAACTCTGGAAACACCATATATTTT CAWRQGNSGNTIYF
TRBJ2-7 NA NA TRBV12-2 TGTGCAAGTCGCTTAACCCTGGGTAGCGGGGTAACCTACGAGCAGTACTTC CASRLTLGSGVTYEQYF
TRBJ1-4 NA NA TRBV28 TGTGCCTACAGGAGAGTAAATGAAAAACTGTTTTTT CAYRRVNEKLFF